This TCR beta chain was recorded in a study of blood T cell repertoires in COVID-19. For the study at large: From the United States, Italy and Spain came samples of acute and convalescent COVID-19.

Per the authors' pipeline: Estimated nucleated cell counts came from reference gene primer amplification. The table came from immunoSEQ multiplex PCR; TCRdb's copy has only in-frame clones and leaves some out. Clone size and V and J calls were adopted from that table, with D and trimming inferred from the DNA. Here the sample spans hundreds of thousands of clones, approximately 86% being singletons. J lost 2 bases, V lost 0 bases, and 5 bases had no gene match. Germline V lookup: CDR1 SGHAT, CDR2 FQNNGV. The CDR3 has 16 residues. Sequenced material: peripheral blood. The rearrangement joins TRBV11-2 to TRBJ2-3; 7 bases fit TRBD2. The sequence was obtained from a woman between 55 and 75 years old with COVID-19, enrolled during active disease. CDR3 nucleotide sequence: TGTGCCAGCAGCTTAGAGCTAGCGGCATACACAGATACGCAGTATTTT. It codes for CASSLELAAYTDTQYF.